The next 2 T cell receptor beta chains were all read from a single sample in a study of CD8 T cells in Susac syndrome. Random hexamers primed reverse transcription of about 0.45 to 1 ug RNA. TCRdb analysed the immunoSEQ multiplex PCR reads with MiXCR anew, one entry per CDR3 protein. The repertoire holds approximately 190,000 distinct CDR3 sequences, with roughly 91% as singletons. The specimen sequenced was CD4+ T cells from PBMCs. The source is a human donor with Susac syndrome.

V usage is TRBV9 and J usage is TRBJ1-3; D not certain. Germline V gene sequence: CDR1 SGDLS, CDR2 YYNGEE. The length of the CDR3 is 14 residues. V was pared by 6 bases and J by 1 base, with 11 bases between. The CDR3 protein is CASTPDGSGNTIYF. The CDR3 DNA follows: TGTGCCAGCACCCCCGACGGTTCTGGAAACACCATATATTTT.

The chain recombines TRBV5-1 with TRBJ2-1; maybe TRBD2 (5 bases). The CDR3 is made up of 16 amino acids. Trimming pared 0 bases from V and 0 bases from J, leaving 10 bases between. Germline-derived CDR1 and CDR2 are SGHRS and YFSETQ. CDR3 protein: CASSLATSGSYNEQFF. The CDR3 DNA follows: TGCGCCAGCAGCTTGGCCACCAGCGGCTCCTACAATGAGCAGTTCTTC.